This TCR beta chain was sequenced in a study of chemoradiotherapy in HPV16-positive cancers. Background on the study: A couple of HPV16-positive patients' cells yielded candidate HPV-specific clones and common motifs. Overall study findings and caveats: Candidate HPV-specific clones and E7-related TCR motifs grew in tumor during treatment.

This clone was counted between two and nine times. The antigen remains undetermined. This CDR3 region has 15 residues. V shed 5 bases, J shed 5 bases, and the junction held 10 bases outside the gene matches. The V gene's germline CDR1 is MDHEN and CDR2 SYDVKM. Sequenced by immunoSEQ multiplex PCR; TCRdb stores in-frame clones only, minus some. The sample has 15,000 or so clones, 60% to 80% seen once. The chain links TRBV28 to TRBJ2-3, with 7 nucleotides matching TRBD2. Material: tumor tissue, obtained from a patient who underwent chemoradiotherapy. This clonotype was obtained from a human donor with HPV-associated anogenital cancer. CDR3 residues: CASSVRGLHGDTQYF. The CDR3 nucleotides are TGTGCCAGCAGTGTTCGGGGACTACATGGAGATACGCAGTATTTT.